Following are 15 T cell receptor beta chains from one sample sequenced in a study. One entry per CDR3 protein results from TCRdb running MiXCR on the 5' RACE reads. The top ten clones hold under 5% of a sample with 35,000 to 50,000 distinct CDR3 sequences, about 20% of them seen once. Cells sorted as Tregs were CD4+, CD25+ and CD127-/low. The sequencing input was Tregs sorted from blood. The receptor set was obtained from a female donor with breast cancer.

The rearrangement joins TRBV7-6 to TRBJ2-5, with D unresolved. From germline, CDR1 is SGHVS and CDR2 FNYEAQ. Between the trimmed V and J ends, which lost 1 base and 7 bases, there was a span of 10 bases. This CDR3 region has 13 residues. The CDR3 loop is CASSLDFYGTQYF. The CDR3 DNA follows: TGTGCCAGCAGCTTAGATTTTTACGGGACCCAGTACTTC.

This clonotype was detected once. The conserved final phenylalanine or tryptophan is absent from the CDR3, which likely points to a read error. This rearrangement joins TRBV5-6 to TRBJ2-5; D uncertain. There are 13 residues in the CDR3. The V and J ends lost 5 bases and 1 base respectively, with 9 bases between them. Germline V gene data show CDR1 as SGHDT and CDR2 as YYEEEE. The CDR3 region has the DNA TGTGCCAGCAGTAGACAACTCCAAGAGACCCAGTACTAC. As protein: CASSRQLQETQYY.

V gene TRBV12-3 or TRBV12-4 combines with J gene TRBJ2-1, with 7 bases lining up with TRBD2. The CDR3 spans 16 residues. V was pared by 0 bases and J by 6 bases, with 8 bases of the junction left unmatched. CDR3 residues: CASSLARGRGSNEQFF. The CDR3 DNA sequence: TGTGCCAGCAGTTTAGCGCGCGGGAGAGGAAGCAATGAGCAGTTCTTC.

V and J are TRBV28 and TRBJ2-7; 7 bases match TRBD1. From germline, CDR1 is MDHEN and CDR2 SYDVKM. The V and J ends lost 6 bases and 5 bases, in that order; junction bases with no gene match: 10. The CDR3 loop spans 14 amino acids. CDR3 residues: CASSPYRGEHEQYF. The CDR3 coding sequence is TGTGCCAGCAGCCCATACAGGGGCGAACACGAGCAGTACTTC.

This clonotype was recorded at least ten times. This chain joins TRBV29-1 and TRBJ2-1; D perhaps matches TRBD1 (6 bases). Germline CDR1 reads SQVTM; CDR2 reads ANQGSEA. The CDR3 loop spans 13 amino acids. V lost 6 bases to trimming and J lost 6 bases, with 15 bases between them. The CDR3 sequence: CSVHNRVPNEQFF. The CDR3 nucleotides are TGCAGCGTCCATAACAGGGTACCCAATGAGCAGTTCTTC.

This chain connects TRBV4-2 to TRBJ2-3; D tentatively fits TRBD1 or TRBD2 (6 bases each). Germline values: CDR1 LGHNA, CDR2 YNFKEQ. CDR3 size: 15 residues. The V gene lost 0 bases and the J gene lost 3 bases, with 10 bases spanning the gap. The CDR3 sequence is CASSQEGGPTDTQYF. The CDR3, as DNA: TGTGCCAGCAGCCAAGAAGGGGGGCCGACAGATACGCAGTATTTT.

The table lists this clonotype with a few counts. The V call is TRBV9, the J call TRBJ2-1; D may be TRBD2 (5 bases). Trimming stripped 0 bases from V and 3 bases from J, with 7 bases between. Germline loops: CDR1 SGDLS, CDR2 YYNGEE. The CDR3 has 14 residues. The CDR3 reads CASSVDGIYNEQFF. DNA of the CDR3: TGTGCCAGCAGCGTAGACGGGATCTACAATGAGCAGTTCTTC.

Note on this clonotype: Since a much larger clone is just one base distant, this may be a read error. The rearrangement links TRBV4-1 to TRBJ1-1; D not resolved. Germline CDR1 reads MGHRA; CDR2 reads YSYEKL. The CDR3 consists of 14 residues. The CDR3 nucleotides are TGCGCCAGCAGCCAAGTACCGGGCGAAACTGAAGCTTGCTTT. Its translation: CASSQVPGETEACF.

About this clonotype itself: Possible read error: a much larger clone is one base away. This chain's CDR3 is CASSLYTSGSTGELSF. The CDR3 region has the DNA TGTGCCAGCAGTTTATACACTAGCGGGAGCACCGGGGAGCTGTCTTTT. J is TRBJ2-2 and V is TRBV12-3 or TRBV12-4; 11 nucleotides match TRBD2. This CDR3 has 16 amino acids.

Details on this clonotype: A much larger clone lies one base from this, so it may be a read error. The chain is built from TRBV5-1 and TRBJ2-5; TRBD1 is a possible D gene (7 bases). This CDR3 is 16 amino acids long. Germline V gene lookup returns CDR1 SGHRS and CDR2 YFSETQ. The CDR3 here is CASSSQGGIYQVTQYF. The CDR3 nucleotides read TGCGCCAGCAGCTCTCAGGGGGGAATTTATCAAGTGACCCAGTACTTC.

This clonotype has more than one count but fewer than ten. This chain connects TRBV7-2 to TRBJ1-2; D possibly corresponds to TRBD1 (6 bases). Germline V lookup: CDR1 SGHTA, CDR2 FQGNSA. This CDR3 has 14 residues. Trimming took off 5 bases at V and 10 bases at J, with 20 bases between the two ends. The CDR3 region has the DNA TGTGCCAGCAGCCTTCACAGGGACAATTGGGACTACACCTTC. Encoded protein: CASSLHRDNWDYTF.

The chain joins TRBV11-2 to TRBJ2-7; a possible D gene is TRBD2 (5 bases). V was cut by 5 bases and J by 4 bases, with 18 bases left in between. The CDR3 is made up of 15 amino acids. Germline V gene sequence: CDR1 SGHAT, CDR2 FQNNGV. In DNA, the CDR3 is TGTGCCAGCAGCCCAACTGGGCGGGCCCGATACGAGCAGTACTTC. Protein: CASSPTGRARYEQYF. The variable domain in full, with the rest retrieved from reference TRBV11-2 and TRBJ2-7, is EAGVAQSPRYKIIEKRQSVAFWCNPISGHATLYWYQQILGQGPKLLIQFQNNGVVDDSQLPKDRFSAERLKGVDSTLKIQPAKLEDSAVYLCASSPTGRARYEQYFGPGTRLTVT.

This sequence joins TRBV3-1 and TRBJ2-5; D is ambiguous. Per germline, CDR1 LGHDT and CDR2 YNNKEL (reference sequence). The CDR3 length is 14 residues. Trimming cost V 1 base and J 4 bases, with 10 bases left between them. The DNA of the CDR3 is TGTGCCAGCAGCCAAGTGGGAAGGGTAGAGACCCAGTACTTC. Its protein is CASSQVGRVETQYF.

The chain carries TRBV27 and TRBJ2-2; either TRBD1 or TRBD2 may supply D (5 bases each). Germline V gene data show CDR1 as MNHEY and CDR2 as SMNVEV (reference sequence). The germline V and J ends were trimmed by 1 base and 7 bases, with 13 bases remaining between them. The length of the CDR3 is 15 residues. Here the CDR3 reads CASSLLRPGRGELFF. CDR3 DNA: TGTGCCAGCAGTTTATTGAGACCGGGACGCGGGGAGCTGTTTTTT.

This clonotype was picked up a small number of times. This chain joins TRBV7-8 and TRBJ2-7; 9 bases fit TRBD1. CDR1 SGHVS and CDR2 FQNEAQ come from the germline V gene. There are 14 residues in the CDR3. Germline trimming cut 6 bases from V and 7 bases from J; bases unmatched to any gene: 10. CDR3 protein: CASSTGTGTWEQYF. CDR3 DNA: TGTGCCAGCAGTACCGGGACAGGGACGTGGGAGCAGTACTTC.